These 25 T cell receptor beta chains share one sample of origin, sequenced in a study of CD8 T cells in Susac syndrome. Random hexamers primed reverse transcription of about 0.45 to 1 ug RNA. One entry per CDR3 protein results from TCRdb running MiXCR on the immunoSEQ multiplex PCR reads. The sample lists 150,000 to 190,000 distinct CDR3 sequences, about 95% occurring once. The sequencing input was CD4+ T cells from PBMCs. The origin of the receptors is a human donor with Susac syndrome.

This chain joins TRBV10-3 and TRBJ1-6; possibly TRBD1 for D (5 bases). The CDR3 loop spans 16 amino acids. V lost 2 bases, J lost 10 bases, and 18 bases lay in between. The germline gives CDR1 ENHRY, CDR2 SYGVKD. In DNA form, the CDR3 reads TGTGCCATCAGTGAGCCGACCGGCGGGGCTGGCTCACCCCTCCACTTT. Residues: CAISEPTGGAGSPLHF.

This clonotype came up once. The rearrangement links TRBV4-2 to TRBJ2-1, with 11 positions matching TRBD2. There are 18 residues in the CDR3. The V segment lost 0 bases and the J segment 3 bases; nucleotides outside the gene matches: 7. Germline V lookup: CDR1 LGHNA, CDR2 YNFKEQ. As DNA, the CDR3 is TGTGCCAGCAGCCAAGAAAGGGCTAGCGGGGGGCTCTACAATGAGCAGTTCTTC. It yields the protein CASSQERASGGLYNEQFF.

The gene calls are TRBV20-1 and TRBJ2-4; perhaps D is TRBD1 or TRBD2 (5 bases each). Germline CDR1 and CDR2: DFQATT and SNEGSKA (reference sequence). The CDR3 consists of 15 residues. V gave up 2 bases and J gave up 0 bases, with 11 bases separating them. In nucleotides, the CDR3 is TGCAGTGCTAGAAGAACAGGACTAGCCAAAAACATTCAGTACTTC. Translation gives CSARRTGLAKNIQYF.

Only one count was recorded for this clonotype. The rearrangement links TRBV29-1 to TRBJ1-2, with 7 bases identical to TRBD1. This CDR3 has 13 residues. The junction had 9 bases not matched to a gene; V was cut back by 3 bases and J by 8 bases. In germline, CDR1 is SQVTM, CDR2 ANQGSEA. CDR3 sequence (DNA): TGCAGCGTTGATCAAGAGGGGGCGCAGGGCTACACCTTC. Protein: CSVDQEGAQGYTF.

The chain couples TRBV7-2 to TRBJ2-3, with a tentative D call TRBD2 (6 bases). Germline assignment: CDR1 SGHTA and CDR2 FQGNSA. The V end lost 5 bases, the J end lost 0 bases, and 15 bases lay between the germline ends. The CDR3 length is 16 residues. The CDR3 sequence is CASSPSSGSSTDTQYF. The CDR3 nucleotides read TGTGCCAGCAGCCCAAGTAGCGGATCCAGCACAGATACGCAGTATTTT.

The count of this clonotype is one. CDR3 sequence (DNA): TGCTCTCCTATGGGACAGGGGGGCAATGAGCAGTTCTTC. Protein product: CSPMGQGGNEQFF. The chain carries TRBV29-1 and TRBJ2-1; 11 positions match TRBD1. The CDR3 covers 13 residues. In germline, CDR1 is SQVTM, CDR2 ANQGSEA.

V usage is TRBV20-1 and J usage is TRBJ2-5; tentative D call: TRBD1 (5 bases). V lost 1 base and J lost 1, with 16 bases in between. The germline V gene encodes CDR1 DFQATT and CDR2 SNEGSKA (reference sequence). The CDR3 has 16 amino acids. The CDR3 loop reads CSARGVGRRTQETQYF. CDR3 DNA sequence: TGCAGTGCTAGAGGTGTGGGGCGCCGGACCCAAGAGACCCAGTACTTC.

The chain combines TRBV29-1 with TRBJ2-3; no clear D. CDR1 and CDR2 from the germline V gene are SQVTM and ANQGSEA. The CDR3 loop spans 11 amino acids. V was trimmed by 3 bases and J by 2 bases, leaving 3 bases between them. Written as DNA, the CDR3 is TGCAGCGTTGAGTCCACAGATACGCAGTATTTT. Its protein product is CSVESTDTQYF.

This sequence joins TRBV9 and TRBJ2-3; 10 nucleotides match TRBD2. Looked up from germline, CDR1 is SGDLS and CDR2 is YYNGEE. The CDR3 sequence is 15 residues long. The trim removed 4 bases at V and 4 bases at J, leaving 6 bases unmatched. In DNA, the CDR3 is TGTGCCAGCAGCTTAAGAGCGGGGGGGCCAGATACGCAGTATTTT. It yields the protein CASSLRAGGPDTQYF.

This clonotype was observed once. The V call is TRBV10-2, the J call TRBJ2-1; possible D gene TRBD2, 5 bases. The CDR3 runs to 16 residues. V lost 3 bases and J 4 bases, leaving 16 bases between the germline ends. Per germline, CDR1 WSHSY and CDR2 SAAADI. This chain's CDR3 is CASSEVDTSGYNEQFF. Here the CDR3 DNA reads TGCGCCAGCAGTGAAGTAGATACTAGTGGTTACAATGAGCAGTTCTTC.

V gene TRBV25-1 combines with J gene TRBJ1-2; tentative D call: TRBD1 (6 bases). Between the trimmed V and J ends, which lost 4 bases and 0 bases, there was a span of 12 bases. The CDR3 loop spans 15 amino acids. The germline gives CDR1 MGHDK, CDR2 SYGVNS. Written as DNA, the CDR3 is TGTGCCAGCAGTGCCGGGGGGGCGGCTAACTATGGCTACACCTTC. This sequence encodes CASSAGGAANYGYTF.

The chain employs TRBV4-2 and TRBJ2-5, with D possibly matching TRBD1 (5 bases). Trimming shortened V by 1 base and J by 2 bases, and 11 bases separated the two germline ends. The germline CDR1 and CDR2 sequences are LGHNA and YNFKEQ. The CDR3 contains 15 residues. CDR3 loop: CASSQGEDTQETQYF. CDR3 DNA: TGTGCCAGCAGCCAAGGAGAGGACACTCAAGAGACCCAGTACTTC.

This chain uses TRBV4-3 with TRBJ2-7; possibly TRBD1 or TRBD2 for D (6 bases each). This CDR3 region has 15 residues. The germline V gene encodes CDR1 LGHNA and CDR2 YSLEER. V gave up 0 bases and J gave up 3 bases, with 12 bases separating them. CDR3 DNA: TGCGCCAGCAGCCAAGACGGAGGGGGGATCTACGAGCAGTACTTC. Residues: CASSQDGGGIYEQYF.

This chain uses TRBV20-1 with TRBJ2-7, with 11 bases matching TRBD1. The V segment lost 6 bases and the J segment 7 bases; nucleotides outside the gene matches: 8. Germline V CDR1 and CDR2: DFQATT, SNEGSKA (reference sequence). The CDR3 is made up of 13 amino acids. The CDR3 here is CSAPRTGGSEQYF. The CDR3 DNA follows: TGCAGTGCACCTCGGACAGGGGGCTCAGAGCAGTACTTC.

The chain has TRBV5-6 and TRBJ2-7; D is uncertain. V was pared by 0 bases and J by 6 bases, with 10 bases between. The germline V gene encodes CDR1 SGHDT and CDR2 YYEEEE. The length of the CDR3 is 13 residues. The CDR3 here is CASSLGPPAEQYF. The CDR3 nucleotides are TGTGCCAGCAGCTTGGGGCCACCAGCCGAGCAGTACTTC.

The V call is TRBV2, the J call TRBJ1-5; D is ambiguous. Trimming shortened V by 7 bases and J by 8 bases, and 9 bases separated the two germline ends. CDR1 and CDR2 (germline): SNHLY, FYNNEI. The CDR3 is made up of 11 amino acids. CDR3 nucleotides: TGTGCCAGCAAGGAAACCGAGCCCCAGCATTTT. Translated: CASKETEPQHF.

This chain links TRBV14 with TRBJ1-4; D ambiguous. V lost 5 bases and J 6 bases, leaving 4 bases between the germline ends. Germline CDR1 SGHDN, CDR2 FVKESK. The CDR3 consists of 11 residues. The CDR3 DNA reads TGTGCCAGCAGCAGGGATGAAAAACTGTTTTTT. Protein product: CASSRDEKLFF.

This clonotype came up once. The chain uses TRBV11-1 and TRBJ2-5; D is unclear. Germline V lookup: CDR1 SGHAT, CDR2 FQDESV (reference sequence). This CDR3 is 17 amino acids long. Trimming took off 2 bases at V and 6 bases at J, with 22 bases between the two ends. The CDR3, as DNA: TGTGCCAGCAGCTTAAAACCTGAGGAACTCGTCGTAAAGACCCAGTACTTC. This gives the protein CASSLKPEELVVKTQYF.

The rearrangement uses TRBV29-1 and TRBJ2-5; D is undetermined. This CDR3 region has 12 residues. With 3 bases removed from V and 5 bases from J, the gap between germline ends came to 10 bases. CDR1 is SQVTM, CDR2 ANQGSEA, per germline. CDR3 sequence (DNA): TGCAGCGTTGAGGGGAATACGGAGACCCAGTACTTC. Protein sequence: CSVEGNTETQYF.

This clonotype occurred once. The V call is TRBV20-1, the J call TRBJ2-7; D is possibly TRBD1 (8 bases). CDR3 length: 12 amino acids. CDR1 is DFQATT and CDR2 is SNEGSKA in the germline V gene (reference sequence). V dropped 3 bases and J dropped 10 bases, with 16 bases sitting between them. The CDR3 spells CSASVTGGEQYF. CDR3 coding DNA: TGCAGTGCTAGCGTTACAGGGGGGGAACAGTACTTC.

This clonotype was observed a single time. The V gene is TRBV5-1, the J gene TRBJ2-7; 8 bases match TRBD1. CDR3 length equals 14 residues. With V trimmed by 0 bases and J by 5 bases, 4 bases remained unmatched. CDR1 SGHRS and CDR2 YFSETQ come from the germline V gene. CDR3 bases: TGCGCCAGCAGCTTGGGGACAGGGAATAACGAGCAGTACTTC. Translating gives CASSLGTGNNEQYF. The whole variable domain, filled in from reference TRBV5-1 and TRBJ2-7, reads KAGVTQTPRYLIKTRGQQVTLSCSPISGHRSVSWYQQTPGQGLQFLFEYFSETQRNKGNFPGRFSGRQFSNSRSEMNVSTLELGDSALYLCASSLGTGNNEQYFGPGTRLTVT.

CDR3 DNA: TGTGCCAGCAGCAAAGATGAGGGGCGCGTGAGTGAGACCCAGTACTTC. Translation gives CASSKDEGRVSETQYF. The J gene is TRBJ2-5, the V gene TRBV21-1; the D call TRBD1 from the table was never checked on the DNA. TRBV21-1 is classified as a pseudogene. CDR3 length: 16 amino acids.

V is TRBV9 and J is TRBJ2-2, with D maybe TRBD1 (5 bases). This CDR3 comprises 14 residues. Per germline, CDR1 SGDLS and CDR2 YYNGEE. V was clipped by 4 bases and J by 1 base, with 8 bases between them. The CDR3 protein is CASSPTGNTGELFF. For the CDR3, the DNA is TGTGCCAGCAGCCCCACAGGGAACACCGGGGAGCTGTTTTTT.

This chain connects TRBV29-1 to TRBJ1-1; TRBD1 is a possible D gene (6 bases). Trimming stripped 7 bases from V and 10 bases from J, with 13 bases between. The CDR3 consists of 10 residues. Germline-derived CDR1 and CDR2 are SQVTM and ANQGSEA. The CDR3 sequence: CSGYRDAAFF. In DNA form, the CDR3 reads TGCAGCGGCTACAGGGATGCAGCTTTCTTT.

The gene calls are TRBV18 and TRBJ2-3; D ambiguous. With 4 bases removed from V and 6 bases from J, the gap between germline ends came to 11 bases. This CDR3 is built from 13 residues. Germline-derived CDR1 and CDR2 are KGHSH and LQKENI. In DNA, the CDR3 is TGTGCCAGCTCACAGCAAAATGGCGATACGCAGTATTTT. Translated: CASSQQNGDTQYF.